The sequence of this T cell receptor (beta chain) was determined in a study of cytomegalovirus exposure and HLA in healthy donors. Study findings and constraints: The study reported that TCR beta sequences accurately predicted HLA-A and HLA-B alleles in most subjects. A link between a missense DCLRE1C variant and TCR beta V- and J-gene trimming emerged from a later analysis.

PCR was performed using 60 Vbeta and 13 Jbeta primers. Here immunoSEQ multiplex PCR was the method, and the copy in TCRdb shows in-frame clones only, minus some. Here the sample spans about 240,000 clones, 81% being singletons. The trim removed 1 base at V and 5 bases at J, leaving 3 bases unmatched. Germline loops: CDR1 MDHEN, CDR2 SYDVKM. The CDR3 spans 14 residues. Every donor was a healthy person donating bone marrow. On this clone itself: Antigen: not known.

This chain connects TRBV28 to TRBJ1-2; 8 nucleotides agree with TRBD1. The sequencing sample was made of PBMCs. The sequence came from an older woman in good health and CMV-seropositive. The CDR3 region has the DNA TGTGCCAGCAGTTTATCGGACAGGGTTTATGGCTACACCTTC. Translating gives CASSLSDRVYGYTF.